The 27 T cell receptor beta chains below all came from one sample that was sequenced in a study of shared clonotypes between healthy human individuals. The table came from immunoSEQ multiplex PCR; TCRdb's copy has only in-frame clones and leaves some out. Of over 2 million clones in the sample, around 92% were seen once. The sample consisted of naive CD4+ T cells from PBMCs. Stated subset: CD45RA+ positively selected. The receptors shown here come from a man between 18 and 29 years old in good health. Some clones in this sample may be carry-over from other donors' samples.

This chain links TRBV5-1 with TRBJ2-2; 10 nucleotides match TRBD2. Germline V CDR1 and CDR2: SGHRS, YFSETQ. This CDR3 has 15 amino acids. V dropped 4 bases and J dropped 1; count of bases not matched to a gene: 1. The CDR3, as DNA: TGCGCCAGCAGCAGACTAGCGGGGAACACCGGGGAGCTGTTTTTT. Protein sequence: CASSRLAGNTGELFF.

The V and J genes are TRBV5-1 and TRBJ1-2; TRBD1 aligns across 11 bases. The CDR3 runs to 16 residues. After removal of 4 bases from V and 6 bases from J, the junction contained 11 bases not matched to a gene. The germline CDR1 and CDR2 sequences are SGHRS and YFSETQ. CDR3: CASSRPGTGGSDGYTF. The CDR3 DNA reads TGCGCCAGCAGCCGTCCCGGGACAGGGGGAAGCGATGGCTACACCTTC.

V is TRBV7-9 and J is TRBJ2-3, with D uncertain. The CDR3 consists of 16 residues. The germline V gene encodes CDR1 SEHNR and CDR2 FQNEAQ (reference sequence). V was trimmed by 1 base and J by 2 bases, leaving 13 bases between them. The CDR3 DNA reads as TGTGCCAGCAGCTTAGTCACCGGGCCAACCACAGATACGCAGTATTTT. This sequence encodes CASSLVTGPTTDTQYF.

This sequence joins TRBV27 and TRBJ1-5, with no clear D. V lost 4 bases and J lost 4, with 11 bases in between. The CDR3 totals 14 residues. CDR1 is MNHEY, CDR2 SMNVEV, per germline (reference sequence). CDR3 sequence: CASSSSWGNQPQHF. The CDR3 nucleotides read TGTGCCAGCAGTTCCTCATGGGGTAATCAGCCCCAGCATTTT.

V usage is TRBV7-9 and J usage is TRBJ2-7, with a possible D match to TRBD2 (5 bases). The CDR3 consists of 12 residues. Germline V gene data show CDR1 as SEHNR and CDR2 as FQNEAQ (reference sequence). The V end lost 6 bases, the J end lost 4 bases, and 10 bases lay between the germline ends. Here the CDR3 DNA reads TGTGCCAGCAGGTACGGGAATTACGAGCAGTACTTC. This translates into CASRYGNYEQYF.

The rearrangement links TRBV5-4 to TRBJ2-7; D ambiguous. The CDR3 covers 13 residues. Trimming pared 5 bases from V and 5 bases from J, leaving 14 bases between. The germline gives CDR1 SGHNT, CDR2 YYREEE (reference sequence). CDR3 loop: CASRPQDQNEQYF. CDR3 in DNA: TGTGCCAGCAGGCCCCAAGACCAGAACGAGCAGTACTTC.

The chain combines TRBV7-2 with TRBJ2-3; tentatively, D is TRBD1 (5 bases). Germline CDR1 reads SGHTA; CDR2 reads FQGNSA. Trimming removed 5 bases from V and 4 bases from J, with 16 bases in between. This CDR3 contains 15 residues. CDR3: CASSLRGRMPDTQYF. The CDR3, as DNA: TGTGCCAGCAGCCTAAGGGGCCGGATGCCAGATACGCAGTATTTT.

The chain has TRBV9 and TRBJ2-1; TRBD2 aligns across 14 bases. Germline V gene data show CDR1 as SGDLS and CDR2 as YYNGEE. There are 19 residues in the CDR3. Trimming cost V 4 bases and J 4 bases; bases outside gene matches: 13. In DNA form, the CDR3 reads TGTGCCAGCAGCACGCCGGGACTAGCGGGAGTTTCGGCATACAATGAGCAGTTCTTC. This encodes CASSTPGLAGVSAYNEQFF.

This chain joins TRBV19 and TRBJ2-1; TRBD2 agrees at 16 bases. The length of the CDR3 is 15 residues. The V gene end was trimmed by 5 bases and the J gene end by 7 bases; junction bases not matched to a gene: 2. Germline assignment: CDR1 LNHDA and CDR2 SQIVND (reference sequence). CDR3 DNA sequence: TGTGCCAGTAGTGGGACTAGCGGGAGGGCGAATGAGCAGTTCTTC. This translates into CASSGTSGRANEQFF.

J is TRBJ1-1 and V is TRBV7-2, with 7 nucleotides matching TRBD1. The CDR3 covers 14 residues. Losses at the gene ends were 4 bases for V and 0 bases for J; bases not matched to a gene: 2. Germline-derived CDR1 and CDR2 are SGHTA and FQGNSA. The CDR3 DNA reads TGTGCCAGCAGCTACAGGGGATTGAACACTGAAGCTTTCTTT. It encodes CASSYRGLNTEAFF. The full variable domain, its missing parts supplied by reference TRBV7-2 and TRBJ1-1, is GAGVSQSPSNKVTEKGKDVELRCDPISGHTALYWYRQSLGQGLEFLIYFQGNSAPDKSGLPSDRFSAERTGGSVSTLTIQRTQQEDSAVYLCASSYRGLNTEAFFGQGTRLTVV.

This clone has a handful of counts. The chain uses TRBV5-1 and TRBJ2-3; D unresolved. Germline V CDR1 and CDR2: SGHRS, YFSETQ. With 4 bases removed from V and 2 bases from J, the gap between germline ends came to 8 bases. The CDR3 length is 13 residues. CDR3 sequence: CASSATATDTQYF. CDR3 DNA sequence: TGCGCCAGCAGCGCTACAGCCACAGATACGCAGTATTTT.

The genes are TRBV4-3 and TRBJ2-5; D might be TRBD1 or TRBD2, each matching 7 bases. The V gene's germline CDR1 is LGHNA and CDR2 YSLEER. This CDR3 is 15 amino acids long. The V end was cut by 2 bases, the J end by 7 bases, with 17 bases between. CDR3 bases: TGCGCCAGCAGCCAACGCGCAGGGGGGGGATGGACCCAGTACTTC. This translates into CASSQRAGGGWTQYF.

The CDR3 protein is CASSLETGSSYNEQFF. CDR3 DNA: TGTGCCAGCAGCTTGGAAACAGGGAGCTCCTACAATGAGCAGTTCTTC. This rearrangement joins TRBV5-6 to TRBJ2-1; TRBD1 might be the D (6 bases). CDR1 and CDR2 from the germline V gene are SGHDT and YYEEEE. CDR3 length: 16 residues. Trimming removed 0 bases at V and 0 bases at J, with 10 bases between. The full variable domain, its missing parts supplied by reference TRBV5-6 and TRBJ2-1, is DAGVTQSPTHLIKTRGQQVTLRCSPKSGHDTVSWYQQALGQGPQFIFQYYEEEERQRGNFPDRFSGHQFPNYSSELNVNALLLGDSALYLCASSLETGSSYNEQFFGPGTRLTVL.

This chain connects TRBV15 to TRBJ1-2; no reliable D call. CDR1 LNHNV and CDR2 YYDKDF come from the germline V gene (reference sequence). The CDR3 length is 15 residues. V was clipped by 1 base and J by 4 bases, with 13 bases between them. The CDR3 loop reads CATSRALGQTYGYTF. DNA for the CDR3: TGTGCCACCAGCAGAGCCCTCGGGCAGACCTATGGCTACACCTTC.

This clone was found a few times. In DNA form, the CDR3 reads TGTGCCAGCCCGGGGGGCAGCAAGAACACTGAAGCTTTCTTT. Protein sequence: CASPGGSKNTEAFF. V is TRBV21-1 and J is TRBJ1-1. TRBV21-1 is deemed a pseudogene. The CDR3 is 14 residues long.

J is TRBJ2-1 and V is TRBV15; perhaps TRBD2 as D (5 bases). The ends were cut back, 3 bases at V and 12 bases at J, with 15 bases in the middle. Germline V CDR1 and CDR2: LNHNV, YYDKDF (reference sequence). The CDR3 extends over 13 amino acids. The CDR3 loop reads CATSRGSGGPQFF. For the CDR3, the DNA is TGTGCCACCAGCAGGGGTTCGGGCGGGCCGCAGTTCTTC.

The CDR3 loop reads CASSSRQGNQPQHF. As DNA, the CDR3 is TGTGCCAGCAGTTCCCGACAGGGGAATCAGCCCCAGCATTTT. The V gene is TRBV28, the J gene TRBJ1-5; 8 bases agree with TRBD1. The J segment lost 4 bases and the V segment lost 4 bases, leaving 3 bases of the junction unmatched. This CDR3 comprises 14 residues. Germline CDR1 MDHEN, CDR2 SYDVKM. Full variable domain (remainder filled in from reference TRBV28 and TRBJ1-5): DVKVTQSSRYLVKRTGEKVFLECVQDMDHENMFWYRQDPGLGLRLIYFSYDVKMKEKGDIPEGYSVSREKKERFSLILESASTNQTSMYLCASSSRQGNQPQHFGDGTRLSIL.

The rearrangement links TRBV28 to TRBJ1-5; D possibly corresponds to TRBD1 (5 bases). V lost 2 bases, J lost 5 bases, and 13 bases lay in between. This CDR3 has 15 residues. Germline loops: CDR1 MDHEN, CDR2 SYDVKM. CDR3 sequence reads: CASSLGGWEHQPQHF. The CDR3 bases are TGTGCCAGCAGTTTAGGGGGATGGGAACATCAGCCCCAGCATTTT.

The genes are TRBV11-3 and TRBJ2-1; 8 nucleotides agree with TRBD2. Germline V gene sequence: CDR1 SGHNT, CDR2 YENEEA. The CDR3 runs to 14 residues. Trimming at V came to 0 bases and at J to 7 bases, leaving 2 bases not matched to a gene. CDR3 DNA sequence: TGTGCCAGCAGCTTAGAAGGCGGGAGGAATGAGCAGTTCTTC. Encoded protein: CASSLEGGRNEQFF.

The chain recombines TRBV18 with TRBJ1-3; D gene uncertain. Between the trimmed V and J ends, which lost 0 bases and 3 bases, there was a span of 6 bases. CDR1 and CDR2 from the germline V gene are KGHSH and LQKENI. CDR3 length: 14 residues. CDR3 residues: CASSPPYIGNTIYF. In nucleotides, the CDR3 is TGTGCCAGCTCACCACCGTATATTGGAAACACCATATATTTT. The full variable domain, rest sourced from reference TRBV18 and TRBJ1-3, is NAGVMQNPRHLVRRRGQEARLRCSPMKGHSHVYWYRQLPEEGLKFMVYLQKENIIDESGMPKERFSAEFPKEGPSILRIQQVVRGDSAAYFCASSPPYIGNTIYFGEGSWLTVV.

The genes are TRBV5-1 and TRBJ2-7, with TRBD1 matching 8 bases. The CDR3 loop spans 14 amino acids. V gave up 3 bases and J gave up 6 bases; unmatched junction bases: 8. Germline CDR1 SGHRS, CDR2 YFSETQ. This chain's CDR3 is CASSYTITGGEQYF. In nucleotides, the CDR3 is TGCGCCAGCAGCTACACAATAACAGGGGGCGAGCAGTACTTC.

V and J are TRBV5-1 and TRBJ1-1, with D perhaps matching TRBD1 (6 bases). The germline CDR1 and CDR2 sequences are SGHRS and YFSETQ. The V end lost 2 bases, the J end lost 4 bases, and 15 bases lay between the germline ends. The length of the CDR3 is 15 residues. The CDR3 region is CASSLTGQWATEAFF. As DNA, the CDR3 is TGCGCCAGCAGCTTAACCGGACAGTGGGCCACTGAAGCTTTCTTT. Filled out from reference TRBV5-1 and TRBJ1-1, the complete variable domain reads KAGVTQTPRYLIKTRGQQVTLSCSPISGHRSVSWYQQTPGQGLQFLFEYFSETQRNKGNFPGRFSGRQFSNSRSEMNVSTLELGDSALYLCASSLTGQWATEAFFGQGTRLTVV.

This clone has just one count. The chain employs TRBV7-9 and TRBJ2-3; 12 nucleotides line up with TRBD2. Trimming cost V 5 bases and J 0 bases; bases outside gene matches: 3. Germline lookup yields CDR1 SEHNR and CDR2 FQNEAQ (reference sequence). CDR3 length: 16 amino acids. In DNA form, the CDR3 reads TGTGCCAGCAGCGCTGGACTAGCGGGAAGCACAGATACGCAGTATTTT. The encoded protein is CASSAGLAGSTDTQYF.

This chain links TRBV10-3 with TRBJ1-3; D is unresolved. Between the trimmed V and J ends, which lost 4 bases and 0 bases, there was a span of 16 bases. The CDR3 consists of 17 residues. CDR1 and CDR2 from the germline V gene are ENHRY and SYGVKD. The CDR3: CAISGRFNPLSGNTIYF. The CDR3 nucleotides are TGTGCCATCAGTGGGAGGTTTAATCCCCTCTCTGGAAACACCATATATTTT.

The genes are TRBV10-3 and TRBJ2-7; 9 bases fit TRBD2. Germline V gene sequence: CDR1 ENHRY, CDR2 SYGVKD. Trimming took 0 bases from V and 7 from J; bases not matched to a gene: 4. The CDR3 consists of 14 residues. This chain's CDR3 is CAISESGREGEQYF. The CDR3 DNA sequence: TGTGCCATCAGTGAGTCAGGGCGGGAGGGGGAGCAGTACTTC.

This chain joins TRBV4-1 and TRBJ1-2, with 7 positions matching TRBD1. The CDR3 runs to 16 residues. V gave up 6 bases and J gave up 3 bases; unmatched junction bases: 13. Germline loops: CDR1 MGHRA, CDR2 YSYEKL. In DNA, the CDR3 is TGCGCCAGCAGGCAATTGACAGGGATCACGCACTATGGCTACACCTTC. Its translation: CASRQLTGITHYGYTF.

V gene TRBV29-1 combines with J gene TRBJ2-5; perhaps TRBD1 as D (5 bases). Germline CDR1 is SQVTM and CDR2 is ANQGSEA. This CDR3 is 13 amino acids long. The ends were cut back, 5 bases at V and 3 bases at J, with 13 bases in the middle. CDR3 loop: CSVLRTIEETQYF. In DNA, the CDR3 is TGCAGCGTTCTTCGGACAATTGAAGAGACCCAGTACTTC.